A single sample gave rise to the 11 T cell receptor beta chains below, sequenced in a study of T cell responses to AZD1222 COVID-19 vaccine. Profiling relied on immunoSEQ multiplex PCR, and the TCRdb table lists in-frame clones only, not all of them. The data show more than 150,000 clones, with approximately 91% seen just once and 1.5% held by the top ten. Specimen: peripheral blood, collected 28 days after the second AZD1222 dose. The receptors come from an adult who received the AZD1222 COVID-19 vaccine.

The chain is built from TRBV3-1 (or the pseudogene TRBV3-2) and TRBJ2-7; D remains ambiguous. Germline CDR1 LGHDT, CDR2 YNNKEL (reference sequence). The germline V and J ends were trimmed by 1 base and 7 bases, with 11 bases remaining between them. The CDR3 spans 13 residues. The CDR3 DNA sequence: TGTGCCAGCAGCCAAGGAGGCTCCTTGGAGCAGTACTTC. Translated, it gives CASSQGGSLEQYF.

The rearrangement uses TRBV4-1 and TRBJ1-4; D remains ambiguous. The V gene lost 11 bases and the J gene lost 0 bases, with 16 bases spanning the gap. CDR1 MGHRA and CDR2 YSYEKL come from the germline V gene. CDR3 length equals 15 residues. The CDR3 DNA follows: TGCGCCGCTAGCCCGATCGGGTCAACTAATGAAAAACTGTTTTTT. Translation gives CAASPIGSTNEKLFF.

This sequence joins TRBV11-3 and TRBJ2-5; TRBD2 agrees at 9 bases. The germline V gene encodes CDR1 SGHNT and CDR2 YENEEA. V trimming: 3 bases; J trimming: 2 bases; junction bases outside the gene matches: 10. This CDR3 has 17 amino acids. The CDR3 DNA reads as TGTGCCAGCAGCTTGGCGGGGGCCCTAGCGGGGCAAGAGACCCAGTACTTC. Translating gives CASSLAGALAGQETQYF. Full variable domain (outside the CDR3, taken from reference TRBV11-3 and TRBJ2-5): EAGVVQSPRYKIIEKKQPVAFWCNPISGHNTLYWYLQNLGQGPELLIRYENEEAVDDSQLPKDRFSAERLKGVDSTLKIQPAELGDSAVYLCASSLAGALAGQETQYFGPGTRLLVL.

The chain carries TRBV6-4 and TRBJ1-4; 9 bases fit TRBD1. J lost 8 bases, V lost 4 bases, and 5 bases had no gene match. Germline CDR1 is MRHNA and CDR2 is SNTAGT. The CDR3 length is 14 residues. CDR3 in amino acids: CASSVGQGREKLFF. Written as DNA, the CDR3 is TGTGCCAGCAGTGTGGGACAGGGACGGGAAAAACTGTTTTTT.

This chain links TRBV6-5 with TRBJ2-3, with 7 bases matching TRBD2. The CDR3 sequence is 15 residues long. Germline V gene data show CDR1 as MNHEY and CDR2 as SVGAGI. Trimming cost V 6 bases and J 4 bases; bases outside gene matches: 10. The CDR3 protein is CASRPWAGDPDTQYF. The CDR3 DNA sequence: TGTGCCAGCAGACCCTGGGCGGGGGACCCAGATACGCAGTATTTT.

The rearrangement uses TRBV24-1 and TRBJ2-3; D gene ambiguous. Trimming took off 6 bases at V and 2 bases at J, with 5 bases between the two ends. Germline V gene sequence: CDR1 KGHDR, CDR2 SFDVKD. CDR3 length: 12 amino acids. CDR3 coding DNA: TGTGCCACCAGTAGTATCACAGATACGCAGTATTTT. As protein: CATSSITDTQYF.

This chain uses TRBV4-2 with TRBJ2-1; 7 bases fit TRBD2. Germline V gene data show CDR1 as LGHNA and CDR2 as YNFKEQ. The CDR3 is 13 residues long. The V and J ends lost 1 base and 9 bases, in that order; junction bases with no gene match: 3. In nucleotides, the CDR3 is TGTGCCAGCAGCCAAGGGGGGGGAGGTGAGCAGTTCTTC. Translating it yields CASSQGGGGEQFF.

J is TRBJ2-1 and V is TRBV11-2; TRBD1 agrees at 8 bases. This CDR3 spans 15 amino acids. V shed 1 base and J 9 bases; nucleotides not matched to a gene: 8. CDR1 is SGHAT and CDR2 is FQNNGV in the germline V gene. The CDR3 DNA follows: TGTGCCAGCAGCTTAGTGGTCAGGGGGCAAGGTGAGCAGTTCTTC. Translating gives CASSLVVRGQGEQFF.

The CDR3 loop reads CASSRDNLAEKLFF. CDR3 DNA sequence: TGTGCCAGCAGCCGGGACAATCTGGCAGAAAAACTGTTTTTT. The chain joins TRBV6-5 to TRBJ1-4, with TRBD1 as a possible D gene (6 bases). This CDR3 comprises 14 residues. From germline, CDR1 is MNHEY and CDR2 SVGAGI. Trimming took 6 bases from V and 8 from J, leaving 16 bases between them.

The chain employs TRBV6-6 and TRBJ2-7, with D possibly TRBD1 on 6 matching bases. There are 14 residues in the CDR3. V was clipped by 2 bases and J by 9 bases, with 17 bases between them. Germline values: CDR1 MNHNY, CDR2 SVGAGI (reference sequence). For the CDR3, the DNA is TGTGCCAGCAGTTACCGGGACATCCCTACGTTGCAGTACTTC. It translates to CASSYRDIPTLQYF.

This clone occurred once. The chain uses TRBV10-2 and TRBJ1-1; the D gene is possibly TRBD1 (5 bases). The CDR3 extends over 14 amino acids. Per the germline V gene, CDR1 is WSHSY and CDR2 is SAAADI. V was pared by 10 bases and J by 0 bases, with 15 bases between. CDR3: CATIGGDLNTEAFF. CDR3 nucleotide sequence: TGCGCCACCATAGGAGGGGACCTGAACACTGAAGCTTTCTTT.